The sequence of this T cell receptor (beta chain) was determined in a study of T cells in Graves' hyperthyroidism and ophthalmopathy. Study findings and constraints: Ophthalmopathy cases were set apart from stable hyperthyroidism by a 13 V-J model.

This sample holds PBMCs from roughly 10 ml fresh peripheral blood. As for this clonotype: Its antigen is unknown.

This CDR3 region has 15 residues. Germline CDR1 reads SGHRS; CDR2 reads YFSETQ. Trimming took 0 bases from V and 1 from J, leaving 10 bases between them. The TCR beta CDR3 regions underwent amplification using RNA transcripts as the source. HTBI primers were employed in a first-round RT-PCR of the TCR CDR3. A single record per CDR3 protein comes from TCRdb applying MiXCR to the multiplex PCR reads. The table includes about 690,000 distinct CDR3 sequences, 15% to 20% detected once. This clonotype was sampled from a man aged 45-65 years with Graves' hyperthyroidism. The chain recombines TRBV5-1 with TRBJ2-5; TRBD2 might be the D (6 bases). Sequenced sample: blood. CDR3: CASSLGLVGQETQYF. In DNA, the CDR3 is TGCGCCAGCAGCTTGGGACTAGTTGGCCAAGAGACCCAGTACTTC.